The 15 T cell receptor beta chains below come from one sample, sequenced in a study of OX40 agonist ivuxolimab in advanced cancers. TCRdb's copy holds only in-frame clones and misses some; the assay was immunoSEQ multiplex PCR. The top ten clones hold 0.6% to 0.8% of a sample with about 77,000 clones, 85% to 90% of them seen once. This specimen was CD4+ or CD8+ T cells sorted from blood, taken in a trial of the OX40 agonist ivuxolimab. All receptors derive from an adult with an advanced solid tumor such as melanoma, head and neck, liver or kidney cancer.

The chain employs TRBV5-6 and TRBJ2-7; D is unresolved. This CDR3 comprises 13 residues. Deletions cut 2 bases from V and 1 base from J, with 7 bases between. The germline gives CDR1 SGHDT, CDR2 YYEEEE. The chain's CDR3 is CASSFPESYEQYF. CDR3 bases: TGTGCCAGCAGCTTCCCAGAGTCCTACGAGCAGTACTTC.

This clone was recorded only once. The chain links TRBV11-1 to TRBJ2-3, with D perhaps TRBD2 (5 bases). Trimming pared 3 bases from V and 2 bases from J, leaving 9 bases between. This CDR3 is built from 14 residues. The germline V gene encodes CDR1 SGHAT and CDR2 FQDESV (reference sequence). The CDR3 DNA reads TGTGCCAGCAGCTTTGGCGGGTACACAGATACGCAGTATTTT. It encodes CASSFGGYTDTQYF.

CDR3: CASSWDRNTEAFF. The CDR3 DNA is TGTGCCAGCAGTTGGGACAGGAACACTGAAGCTTTCTTT. This sequence joins TRBV6-1 and TRBJ1-1; 7 nucleotides match TRBD1. Germline V gene data show CDR1 as MNHNS and CDR2 as SASEGT. V dropped 5 bases and J dropped 1; count of bases not matched to a gene: 1. The CDR3 spans 13 residues.

J is TRBJ2-3 and V is TRBV7-9; D call uncertain. This CDR3 has 14 residues. The germline CDR1 and CDR2 sequences are SEHNR and FQNEAQ (reference sequence). V was pared by 7 bases and J by 2 bases, with 13 bases between. The CDR3 loop is CASTPGNLTDTQYF. In DNA form, the CDR3 reads TGTGCCAGCACCCCCGGAAACCTCACAGATACGCAGTATTTT.

This clone was seen only once. The V and J genes are TRBV7-8 and TRBJ2-6; 8 bases align to TRBD1. CDR3 length equals 19 residues. Germline trimming cut 5 bases from V and 0 bases from J; bases unmatched to any gene: 12. CDR1 SGHVS and CDR2 FQNEAQ come from the germline V gene. CDR3 region: CASSQATDRGASGANVLTF. CDR3 nucleotides: TGTGCCAGCAGCCAAGCAACAGACAGGGGAGCCTCTGGGGCCAACGTCCTGACTTTC.

In its sample, this clone ranks as medium-sized. This CDR3 is CASSPDRESTEAFF. The CDR3 coding sequence is TGTGCCAGCAGCCCGGACAGGGAGAGCACTGAAGCTTTCTTT. V usage is TRBV7-3 and J usage is TRBJ1-1, with TRBD1 matching 8 bases. With V trimmed by 5 bases and J by 4 bases, 6 bases remained unmatched. CDR1 is SGHTA, CDR2 FQGTGA, per germline. The CDR3 is 14 amino acids.

The table lists this clone with a count of one. This rearrangement joins TRBV18 to TRBJ2-7, with 7 bases matching TRBD1. Germline assignment: CDR1 KGHSH and CDR2 LQKENI. This CDR3 is 14 amino acids long. With V trimmed by 2 bases and J by 3 bases, 4 bases remained unmatched. The CDR3 sequence: CASSPSRTGYEQYF. CDR3 nucleotide sequence: TGTGCCAGCTCACCATCGCGGACAGGCTACGAGCAGTACTTC.

The V call is TRBV5-4, the J call TRBJ2-7, with 8 bases identical to TRBD1. J gave up 1 base and V 4 bases, and 10 bases lay outside the gene matches. Germline-derived CDR1 and CDR2 are SGHNT and YYREEE (reference sequence). This CDR3 has 16 residues. The CDR3 sequence: CASSRDRGFLSYEQYF. CDR3 sequence (DNA): TGTGCCAGCAGCAGAGACAGGGGTTTCCTATCCTACGAGCAGTACTTC.

The chain links TRBV4-3 to TRBJ2-2; D is possibly TRBD1 (6 bases). The CDR3 covers 14 residues. The germline V and J ends were trimmed by 0 bases and 6 bases, with 8 bases remaining between them. Germline lookup yields CDR1 LGHNA and CDR2 YSLEER. CDR3 amino acids: CASSQDTGSGELFF. DNA of the CDR3: TGCGCCAGCAGCCAAGATACAGGGTCCGGGGAGCTGTTTTTT.

This sequence joins TRBV27 and TRBJ1-4, with a possible D match to TRBD1 (5 bases). This CDR3 region has 15 residues. Germline V CDR1 and CDR2: MNHEY, SMNVEV (reference sequence). Trimming stripped 3 bases from V and 8 bases from J, with 16 bases between. CDR3 nucleotides: TGTGCCAGCAGTTTCCGCGCAGGGATAGACGAAAAACTGTTTTTT. Translated: CASSFRAGIDEKLFF.

The chain employs TRBV5-4 and TRBJ1-2, with D possibly being TRBD1 (5 bases). Germline V CDR1 and CDR2: SGHNT, YYREEE (reference sequence). This CDR3 is built from 12 residues. The V and J ends lost 0 bases and 6 bases respectively, with 6 bases between them. CDR3 DNA: TGTGCCAGCAGCTTGGCGGGGGATGGCTACACCTTC. Translating it yields CASSLAGDGYTF.

The rearrangement links TRBV25-1 to TRBJ1-4; D is perhaps TRBD1 (6 bases). V lost 0 bases and J lost 7, with 9 bases in between. Germline V gene sequence: CDR1 MGHDK, CDR2 SYGVNS. This CDR3 comprises 14 residues. CDR3 residues: CASSEYRGGEKLFF. DNA of the CDR3: TGTGCCAGCAGTGAATACAGGGGAGGTGAAAAACTGTTTTTT.

The chain couples TRBV19 to TRBJ1-6; maybe TRBD1 (6 bases). Germline CDR1 and CDR2: LNHDA and SQIVND (reference sequence). This CDR3 has 17 residues. The V end was cut by 10 bases, the J end by 2 bases, with 21 bases between. The CDR3 region is CATPPGGPQTYNSPLHF. The DNA of the CDR3 is TGTGCCACCCCCCCGGGGGGGCCCCAAACCTATAATTCACCCCTCCACTTT. The entire variable domain, with the rest obtained from reference TRBV19 and TRBJ1-6, is as follows: DGGITQSPKYLFRKEGQNVTLSCEQNLNHDAMYWYRQDPGQGLRLIYYSQIVNDFQKGDIAEGYSVSREKKESFPLTVTSAQKNPTAFYLCATPPGGPQTYNSPLHFGNGTRLTVT.

The chain joins TRBV5-1 to TRBJ2-4; TRBD2 matches 8 bases. CDR3 length: 15 amino acids. Germline loops: CDR1 SGHRS, CDR2 YFSETQ. Trimming removed 0 bases from V and 8 bases from J; junction bases left unmatched: 7. The chain's CDR3 is CASSLGRGGQDIQYF. The CDR3 DNA follows: TGCGCCAGCAGCTTGGGCCGGGGGGGCCAAGACATTCAGTACTTC.

This chain connects TRBV2 to TRBJ1-4, with D hard to call. V gave up 3 bases and J gave up 0 bases, with 11 bases separating them. This CDR3 spans 16 amino acids. Germline CDR1 SNHLY, CDR2 FYNNEI. This chain's CDR3 is CASSDNGYTTNEKLFF. The CDR3 DNA sequence: TGTGCCAGCAGTGACAACGGATATACAACTAATGAAAAACTGTTTTTT.